The 15 T cell receptor beta chains presented below share a single source sample, sequenced in a study of cytomegalovirus exposure and HLA in healthy donors. 13 Jbeta primers and 60 Vbeta primers were used for the PCR. Sequencing used immunoSEQ multiplex PCR; TCRdb keeps in-frame clones, though not all of them. The sample shows over 130,000 clones, about 60% of them seen only once. Source material: PBMCs. The receptors were sampled from a woman aged 55-75 years in good health and CMV-seropositive.

This clone was found once. The CDR3 DNA reads TGTGCCAGCAGTTCCAGGGGGCGCCCCCCCTACGAGCAGTACTTC. As protein: CASSSRGRPPYEQYF. The V gene is TRBV28, the J gene TRBJ2-7; 8 nucleotides agree with TRBD1. There are 15 residues in the CDR3. Germline V gives CDR1 MDHEN, CDR2 SYDVKM. Losses at the gene ends were 4 bases for V and 2 bases for J; bases not matched to a gene: 7. Complete variable domain (other parts from reference TRBV28 and TRBJ2-7): DVKVTQSSRYLVKRTGEKVFLECVQDMDHENMFWYRQDPGLGLRLIYFSYDVKMKEKGDIPEGYSVSREKKERFSLILESASTNQTSMYLCASSSRGRPPYEQYFGPGTRLTVT.

This clone was seen more than once but under ten times. This chain connects TRBV9 to TRBJ1-1; tentative D call: TRBD1 (5 bases). V was pared by 4 bases and J by 4 bases, with 17 bases between. Germline V CDR1 and CDR2: SGDLS, YYNGEE. The CDR3 consists of 15 residues. As DNA, the CDR3 is TGTGCCAGCAGCCCCCGAGAGAGGCAGGGCACTGAAGCTTTCTTT. This encodes CASSPRERQGTEAFF.

The chain carries TRBV6-6 and TRBJ2-5; a weak D match, TRBD2 (5 bases). CDR3 length: 11 amino acids. The germline V and J ends were trimmed by 6 bases and 9 bases, with 11 bases remaining between them. Germline CDR1 is MNHNY and CDR2 is SVGAGI (reference sequence). The CDR3 spells CASSPPGAQYF. For the CDR3, the DNA is TGTGCCAGCAGCCCACCCGGGGCCCAGTACTTC.

The chain employs TRBV10-3 and TRBJ2-1, with TRBD2 matching over 11 bases. Per germline, CDR1 ENHRY and CDR2 SYGVKD. V gave up 0 bases and J gave up 3 bases; unmatched junction bases: 4. This CDR3 has 17 amino acids. The CDR3 spells CAISESLAGVLYNEQFF. The DNA for the CDR3 is TGTGCCATCAGTGAGTCACTAGCGGGAGTTCTCTACAATGAGCAGTTCTTC.

The CDR3 loop is CASTGQGGRETQYF. The DNA for the CDR3 is TGTGCCAGCACTGGACAGGGGGGGAGAGAGACCCAGTACTTC. The chain recombines TRBV2 with TRBJ2-5; the match to TRBD1 covers 10 bases. Trimming took 7 bases from V and 4 from J; bases not matched to a gene: 6. The V gene's germline CDR1 is SNHLY and CDR2 FYNNEI. CDR3 length: 14 amino acids.

This chain uses TRBV6-1 with TRBJ1-3; 9 positions match TRBD1. Looked up from germline, CDR1 is MNHNS and CDR2 is SASEGT. The CDR3 extends over 14 amino acids. V was clipped by 3 bases and J by 8 bases; unmatched bases: 5. CDR3 bases: TGTGCCAGCAGTGAGCAGGGACAGGGAGACACCATATATTTT. Translated, it gives CASSEQGQGDTIYF.

This clone was seen a handful of times. The rearrangement joins TRBV30 to TRBJ1-2; tentatively, D is TRBD1 (5 bases). The CDR3 is 14 amino acids. Germline V gene sequence: CDR1 GTSNPN, CDR2 SVGIG (reference sequence). With 4 bases removed from V and 4 bases from J, the gap between germline ends came to 16 bases. The CDR3 loop reads CAWNVPDRAYGYTF. Written as DNA, the CDR3 is TGTGCCTGGAATGTCCCTGACAGAGCCTATGGCTACACCTTC.

The V call is TRBV21-1, the J call TRBJ1-3; the listed D gene, TRBD1, was not tested against the DNA. TRBV21-1 is flagged as a pseudogene. CDR3 length: 14 amino acids. CDR3 loop: CASSKAQSGNTIYF. As DNA, the CDR3 is TGTGCCAGCAGCAAAGCCCAGTCTGGAAACACCATATATTTT.

A few counts support this clone. The rearrangement links TRBV5-1 to TRBJ2-3, with a possible D match to TRBD2 (5 bases). CDR3 length: 17 amino acids. From germline, CDR1 is SGHRS and CDR2 YFSETQ. Trimming left V 0 bases short and J 4 bases short, with 18 bases between. CDR3 in DNA: TGCGCCAGCAGCTTGGGGGCTGGAGGAAATTTTGCAGATACGCAGTATTTT. Translating it yields CASSLGAGGNFADTQYF.

This clone was found a few times. This chain links TRBV7-9 with TRBJ2-5; TRBD2 matches 8 bases. Trimming took 4 bases from V and 5 from J; bases not matched to a gene: 15. The CDR3 sequence is 17 residues long. The V gene's germline CDR1 is SEHNR and CDR2 FQNEAQ (reference sequence). The CDR3 is CASSSLLGAGGGETQYF. For the CDR3, the DNA is TGTGCCAGCAGCTCCCTTCTGGGGGCGGGAGGAGGGGAGACCCAGTACTTC.

This clone was detected only once. The CDR3 DNA sequence: TGTGCCAGCTCACCATCCCCTCTCAATGAGCAGTTCTTC. Translated, it gives CASSPSPLNEQFF. The chain uses TRBV18 and TRBJ2-1; D call uncertain. Germline V CDR1 and CDR2: KGHSH, LQKENI. V lost 2 bases to trimming and J lost 6 bases, with 8 bases between them. The CDR3 covers 13 residues.

This chain uses TRBV28 with TRBJ1-2, with 9 bases lining up with TRBD1. CDR1 and CDR2 (germline): MDHEN, SYDVKM. The junction had 5 bases not matched to a gene; V was cut back by 3 bases and J by 6 bases. The CDR3 sequence is 14 residues long. CDR3 bases: TGTGCCAGCAGTTTGATCGGACAGGGGAATGGCTACACCTTC. This codes for CASSLIGQGNGYTF.

The chain carries TRBV28 and TRBJ2-5, with TRBD1 matching 10 bases. Trimming cost V 4 bases and J 3 bases; bases outside gene matches: 5. From germline, CDR1 is MDHEN and CDR2 SYDVKM. The CDR3 length is 15 residues. This CDR3 is CASSSSGQGKETQYF. In DNA, the CDR3 is TGTGCCAGCAGTTCCTCGGGACAGGGGAAAGAGACCCAGTACTTC.

The chain employs TRBV28 and TRBJ2-7; weak D call: TRBD2 (5 bases). Germline CDR1 is MDHEN and CDR2 is SYDVKM. The V end was cut by 6 bases, the J end by 2 bases, with 17 bases between. The CDR3 loop spans 15 amino acids. As DNA, the CDR3 is TGTGCCAGCAGCCCCTCTACGGGATTAACCTACGAGCAGTACTTC. Translated: CASSPSTGLTYEQYF.

This clone was counted between two and nine times. This sequence joins TRBV29-1 and TRBJ2-7; TRBD1 aligns across 9 bases. The CDR3 consists of 14 residues. Trimming at V came to 1 base and at J to 5 bases, leaving 6 bases not matched to a gene. In germline, CDR1 is SQVTM, CDR2 ANQGSEA. In nucleotides, the CDR3 is TGCAGCGTTGAAGTAGGGGACAGGGTCAACGAGCAGTACTTC. Amino acids: CSVEVGDRVNEQYF.